This T cell receptor beta chain was obtained from a study of beta chain features in type 1 diabetes. Study observations and caveats: VDJ junctions from patients with type 1 diabetes contained fewer insertions and more deletions.

The V end lost 5 bases, the J end lost 5 bases, and 18 bases lay between the germline ends. The germline V gene encodes CDR1 SGHNT and CDR2 YYREEE (reference sequence). This CDR3 comprises 15 residues. This clone has ten or more counts. Its antigen is undetermined. Blood was collected once per donor into heparin, averaging approximately 0.11 L. Staining for CD45RO/CCR7/CD25/CD127/CD95/CD27 allowed sorting of CD4+ naive, central memory, regulatory and stem cell-like memory cells. TCRB transcripts that were expressed got sequenced, as all of the isolated RNA had been reverse transcribed. TCRdb keeps only in-frame clones here, not all; method: immunoSEQ multiplex PCR. The sample carries about 240,000 clones, 27% recorded once.

Input material: central memory CD4+ T cells from blood. The chain carries TRBV5-4 and TRBJ2-3; TRBD1 is a possible D gene (7 bases). The TCR sequence derives from a man aged 25 to 45 in good health. CDR3 in amino acids: CASSSSGGGIDTQYF. The DNA for the CDR3 is TGTGCCAGCAGTTCAAGCGGAGGGGGCATAGATACGCAGTATTTT.